The 26 T cell receptor beta chains given below trace back to one sample, sequenced in a study of cytomegalovirus exposure and HLA in healthy donors. Amplification used 60 Vbeta primers and 13 Jbeta primers. Sequencing used immunoSEQ multiplex PCR; TCRdb keeps in-frame clones, though not all of them. The data hold around 160,000 clones, with 75% observed a single time. Sequencing input: PBMCs. The origin of the receptors is a male donor in good health and CMV-seronegative.

This clone was observed once. The chain is built from TRBV5-6 and TRBJ2-3, with TRBD2 matching over 10 bases. The length of the CDR3 is 15 residues. CDR1 and CDR2 (germline): SGHDT, YYEEEE. J lost 6 bases, V lost 1 base, and 5 bases had no gene match. CDR3 loop: CASSLRQTSGDTQYF. CDR3 bases: TGTGCCAGCAGCTTGCGTCAGACTAGCGGGGATACGCAGTATTTT.

This chain uses TRBV9 with TRBJ1-2; D remains unclear. The length of the CDR3 is 14 residues. V lost 0 bases to trimming and J lost 10 bases, with 16 bases between them. The germline V gene encodes CDR1 SGDLS and CDR2 YYNGEE. In DNA, the CDR3 is TGTGCCAGCAGCGTAGCGCCCGGGGAGGCCGACTACACCTTC. It encodes CASSVAPGEADYTF.

The rearrangement joins TRBV19 to TRBJ2-2, with TRBD2 matching 9 bases. In germline, CDR1 is LNHDA, CDR2 SQIVND (reference sequence). This CDR3 spans 17 amino acids. J lost 4 bases, V lost 10 bases, and 16 bases had no gene match. CDR3 protein: CATLKGSGGFTTGELFF. The CDR3 nucleotides read TGTGCCACCCTGAAGGGTAGCGGGGGCTTTACCACCGGGGAGCTGTTTTTT.

The chain couples TRBV9 to TRBJ2-1, with D perhaps TRBD2 (6 bases). This CDR3 contains 16 residues. Trimming stripped 0 bases from V and 4 bases from J, with 14 bases between. The germline gives CDR1 SGDLS, CDR2 YYNGEE. The CDR3 nucleotides are TGTGCCAGCAGCGTAGAGCCCCCGGGGAGGTACAATGAGCAGTTCTTC. Residues: CASSVEPPGRYNEQFF.

Ten or more counts support this clone. V gene TRBV4-3 combines with J gene TRBJ1-5; 7 positions agree with TRBD1. The junction had 8 bases not matched to a gene; V was cut back by 6 bases and J by 6 bases. This CDR3 region has 14 residues. Germline V gene sequence: CDR1 LGHNA, CDR2 YSLEER. CDR3 sequence (DNA): TGCGCCAGCAGTCTAGGACAGGCGGCTCAGCCCCAGCATTTT. Translation gives CASSLGQAAQPQHF.

The chain uses TRBV10-3 and TRBJ1-6; 7 bases agree with TRBD1. The CDR3 length is 15 residues. The germline V gene encodes CDR1 ENHRY and CDR2 SYGVKD. V dropped 4 bases and J dropped 7; count of bases not matched to a gene: 7. CDR3 sequence reads: CAISADRAPNSPLHF. The CDR3 DNA reads as TGTGCCATCAGTGCTGACAGGGCCCCAAATTCACCCCTCCACTTT.

CDR3: CASSPRGLYEQYF. In DNA, the CDR3 is TGTGCCAGCAGTCCCAGGGGGCTCTACGAGCAGTACTTC. The V gene is TRBV13, the J gene TRBJ2-7; 8 nucleotides align to TRBD1. Trimming took 6 bases from V and 3 from J; bases not matched to a gene: 4. Germline V lookup: CDR1 PRHDT, CDR2 FYEKMQ (reference sequence). CDR3 size: 13 residues.

The chain has TRBV7-3 and TRBJ2-3; TRBD1 aligns across 7 bases. The CDR3 has 13 amino acids. J gave up 7 bases and V 4 bases, and 5 bases lay outside the gene matches. The germline V gene has CDR1 SGHTA and CDR2 FQGTGA. The CDR3 here is CASSWSQGNTQYF. The CDR3 nucleotides read TGTGCCAGCAGCTGGTCACAGGGGAATACGCAGTATTTT.

The chain couples TRBV7-9 to TRBJ2-1, with 7 bases fitting TRBD2. Trimming cost V 0 bases and J 10 bases; bases outside gene matches: 3. This CDR3 spans 13 amino acids. Germline V CDR1 and CDR2: SEHNR, FQNEAQ (reference sequence). This chain's CDR3 is CASSLAPGGEQFF. The DNA of the CDR3 is TGTGCCAGCAGCTTAGCGCCCGGGGGGGAGCAGTTCTTC.

V gene TRBV10-3 combines with J gene TRBJ1-1; TRBD1 is a possible D gene (6 bases). This CDR3 comprises 13 residues. The V gene lost 6 bases and the J gene lost 0 bases, with 8 bases spanning the gap. Germline V gives CDR1 ENHRY, CDR2 SYGVKD. CDR3 sequence reads: CAIRDSLNTEAFF. CDR3 nucleotide sequence: TGTGCCATCAGGGACAGCCTGAACACTGAAGCTTTCTTT.

In this sample, this clone turned up once. V gene TRBV5-1 combines with J gene TRBJ2-7; 7 bases are shared with TRBD1. The CDR3 extends over 12 amino acids. Germline CDR1 SGHRS, CDR2 YFSETQ. The V segment lost 5 bases and the J segment 1 base; nucleotides outside the gene matches: 0. Written as DNA, the CDR3 is TGCGCCAGCAGACAGGGGTCCTACGAGCAGTACTTC. Residues: CASRQGSYEQYF.

This clone was found once. This chain joins TRBV14 and TRBJ2-3, with D possibly TRBD2 on 6 matching bases. Deletions cut 0 bases from V and 3 bases from J, with 13 bases between. The length of the CDR3 is 16 residues. Germline CDR1 reads SGHDN; CDR2 reads FVKESK. The CDR3 region has the DNA TGTGCCAGCAGCCAAGAGGCGGGATTATTGACAGATACGCAGTATTTT. It codes for CASSQEAGLLTDTQYF.

The CDR3 DNA reads as TGTGCCAGCAGCTTAGGACAGGGTATCAGCGAGCAGTACTTC. Its protein is CASSLGQGISEQYF. The rearrangement joins TRBV11-2 to TRBJ2-7; 7 positions agree with TRBD1. The ends lost 1 base at V and 6 bases at J; junction bases unmatched: 6. The germline V gene encodes CDR1 SGHAT and CDR2 FQNNGV. This CDR3 is built from 14 residues.

This chain joins TRBV4-1 and TRBJ2-7; 9 nucleotides line up with TRBD2. This CDR3 comprises 16 residues. V dropped 4 bases and J dropped 2; count of bases not matched to a gene: 9. CDR1 and CDR2 (germline): MGHRA, YSYEKL. Here the CDR3 reads CASSPRLAVNTYEQYF. CDR3 bases: TGCGCCAGCAGCCCACGACTAGCGGTGAACACCTACGAGCAGTACTTC.

The chain combines TRBV29-1 with TRBJ2-5; D is possibly TRBD2 (6 bases). The CDR3 totals 14 residues. Per the germline V gene, CDR1 is SQVTM and CDR2 is ANQGSEA. The V end was cut by 4 bases, the J end by 5 bases, with 17 bases between. In DNA, the CDR3 is TGCAGCGTTGTGGCGGGACCCTTAGGGGAGACCCAGTACTTC. It specifies CSVVAGPLGETQYF.

This clone has only one observation. This chain joins TRBV7-3 and TRBJ2-3, with no clear D. Trimming took off 1 base at V and 2 bases at J, with 4 bases between the two ends. Per germline, CDR1 SGHTA and CDR2 FQGTGA. There are 13 residues in the CDR3. This chain's CDR3 is CASSLSYTDTQYF. CDR3 coding DNA: TGTGCCAGCAGCTTAAGCTACACAGATACGCAGTATTTT.

The chain employs TRBV7-9 and TRBJ2-3; 7 bases line up with TRBD2. The ends lost 1 base at V and 6 bases at J; junction bases unmatched: 4. Per the germline V gene, CDR1 is SEHNR and CDR2 is FQNEAQ (reference sequence). This CDR3 is 14 amino acids long. CDR3 sequence reads: CASSLGLAGDTQYF. The CDR3 DNA follows: TGTGCCAGCAGCTTAGGACTAGCAGGGGATACGCAGTATTTT.

The J gene is TRBJ2-5, the V gene TRBV29-1, with a tentative D call TRBD1 (6 bases). Between the trimmed V and J ends, which lost 3 bases and 1 base, there was a span of 6 bases. The CDR3 is 12 residues long. Germline lookup yields CDR1 SQVTM and CDR2 ANQGSEA. The CDR3 reads CSVETGQETQYF. The CDR3 bases are TGCAGCGTTGAGACAGGCCAAGAGACCCAGTACTTC.

The CDR3 DNA follows: TGCGCCAGCAGCTCGACAACGGAGCTAGCGGGGGGGCCCACCGGGGAGCTGTTTTTT. Translating gives CASSSTTELAGGPTGELFF. The chain has TRBV5-1 and TRBJ2-2; TRBD2 matches 12 bases. Trimming cost V 3 bases and J 4 bases; bases outside gene matches: 13. Per the germline V gene, CDR1 is SGHRS and CDR2 is YFSETQ. There are 19 residues in the CDR3. The full variable domain, its missing parts supplied by reference TRBV5-1 and TRBJ2-2, is KAGVTQTPRYLIKTRGQQVTLSCSPISGHRSVSWYQQTPGQGLQFLFEYFSETQRNKGNFPGRFSGRQFSNSRSEMNVSTLELGDSALYLCASSSTTELAGGPTGELFFGEGSRLTVL.

The chain joins TRBV2 to TRBJ1-4; possible D gene TRBD1, 6 bases. This CDR3 is 15 amino acids long. Trimming took off 6 bases at V and 6 bases at J, with 17 bases between the two ends. Germline loops: CDR1 SNHLY, CDR2 FYNNEI. The CDR3 loop reads CASRVGDRNHEKLFF. Written as DNA, the CDR3 is TGTGCCAGCAGAGTGGGTGACAGGAACCATGAAAAACTGTTTTTT.

The V gene is TRBV5-6, the J gene TRBJ2-3; D ambiguous. Germline V gene data show CDR1 as SGHDT and CDR2 as YYEEEE. The CDR3 sequence is 14 residues long. Trimming pared 1 base from V and 0 bases from J, leaving 6 bases between. CDR3 amino acids: CASSLRASTDTQYF. CDR3 nucleotide sequence: TGTGCCAGCAGCTTGCGCGCTAGCACAGATACGCAGTATTTT.

In its sample, this clone was seen once. The genes are TRBV28 and TRBJ2-7; D might be TRBD2 (5 bases). The CDR3 contains 16 residues. The germline V gene has CDR1 MDHEN and CDR2 SYDVKM. V was trimmed by 4 bases and J by 0 bases, leaving 16 bases between them. In nucleotides, the CDR3 is TGTGCCAGCAGTTATGGCCCTCTGGGGAGCTCCTACGAGCAGTACTTC. Encoded protein: CASSYGPLGSSYEQYF. Together with reference TRBV28 and TRBJ2-7, the CDR3 gives the full variable domain: DVKVTQSSRYLVKRTGEKVFLECVQDMDHENMFWYRQDPGLGLRLIYFSYDVKMKEKGDIPEGYSVSREKKERFSLILESASTNQTSMYLCASSYGPLGSSYEQYFGPGTRLTVT.

The CDR3 nucleotides are TGTGCCAGCAGCGTAGTATCTAGCGGGATAGATACGCAGTATTTT. It yields the protein CASSVVSSGIDTQYF. The J gene is TRBJ2-3, the V gene TRBV9, with TRBD2 identical over 9 bases. V gave up 0 bases and J gave up 5 bases; unmatched junction bases: 4. The CDR3 totals 15 residues. Looked up from germline, CDR1 is SGDLS and CDR2 is YYNGEE.

The chain couples TRBV27 to TRBJ1-1; perhaps TRBD1 as D (6 bases). The CDR3 runs to 13 residues. Germline V gene sequence: CDR1 MNHEY, CDR2 SMNVEV (reference sequence). Trimming stripped 6 bases from V and 6 bases from J, with 14 bases between. The DNA of the CDR3 is TGTGCCAGCAGCCTCACAGGGTTCGCTGAAGCTTTCTTT. Protein sequence: CASSLTGFAEAFF.

This chain links TRBV19 with TRBJ1-3; possibly TRBD1 for D (5 bases). From germline, CDR1 is LNHDA and CDR2 SQIVND (reference sequence). Trimming removed 7 bases at V and 4 bases at J, with 11 bases between. This CDR3 comprises 13 residues. CDR3 protein: CASIPDTGNTIYF. DNA of the CDR3: TGTGCCAGTATACCGGACACAGGAAACACCATATATTTT.

This chain connects TRBV7-3 to TRBJ2-3; 10 bases match TRBD2. With 5 bases clipped from V and 1 base from J, the junction kept 9 bases outside the gene matches. This CDR3 region has 17 residues. The germline CDR1 and CDR2 sequences are SGHTA and FQGTGA. CDR3 sequence reads: CASSRTSGAFGTDTQYF. CDR3 sequence (DNA): TGTGCCAGCAGCCGGACTAGCGGTGCCTTCGGCACAGATACGCAGTATTTT.